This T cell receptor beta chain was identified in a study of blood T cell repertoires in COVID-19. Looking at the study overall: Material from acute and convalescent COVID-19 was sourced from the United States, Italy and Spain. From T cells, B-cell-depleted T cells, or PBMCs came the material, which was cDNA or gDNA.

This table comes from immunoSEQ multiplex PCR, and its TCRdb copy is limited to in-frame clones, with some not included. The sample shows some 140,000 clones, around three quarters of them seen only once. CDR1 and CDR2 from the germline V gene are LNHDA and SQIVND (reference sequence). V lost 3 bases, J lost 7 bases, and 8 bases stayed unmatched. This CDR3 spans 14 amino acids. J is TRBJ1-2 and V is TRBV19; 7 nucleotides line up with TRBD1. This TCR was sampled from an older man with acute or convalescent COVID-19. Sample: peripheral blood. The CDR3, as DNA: TGTGCCAGTAGTATCGACAGGGAAGTTTTTGGCTACACCTTC. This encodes CASSIDREVFGYTF. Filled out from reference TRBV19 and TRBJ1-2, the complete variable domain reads DGGITQSPKYLFRKEGQNVTLSCEQNLNHDAMYWYRQDPGQGLRLIYYSQIVNDFQKGDIAEGYSVSREKKESFPLTVTSAQKNPTAFYLCASSIDREVFGYTFGSGTRLTVV.